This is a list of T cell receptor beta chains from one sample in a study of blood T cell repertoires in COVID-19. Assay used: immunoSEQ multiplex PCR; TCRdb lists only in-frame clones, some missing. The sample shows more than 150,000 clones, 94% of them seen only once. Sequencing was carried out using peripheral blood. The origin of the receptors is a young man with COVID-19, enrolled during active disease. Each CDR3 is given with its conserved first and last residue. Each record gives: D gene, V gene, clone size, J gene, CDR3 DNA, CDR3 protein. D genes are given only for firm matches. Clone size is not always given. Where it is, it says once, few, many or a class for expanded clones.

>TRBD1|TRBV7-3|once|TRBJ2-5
TGTGCCAGCAGCTTAGTGGGACAGAAACCGGAGACCCAGTACTTC
CASSLVGQKPETQYF
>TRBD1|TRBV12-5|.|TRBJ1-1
TGTGCTAGTGGTTTGGATACAGGGGCTGCTTTCTTT
CASGLDTGAAFF
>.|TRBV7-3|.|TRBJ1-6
TGTGCCAGCAGCTTATCTGGGGGCAGTTCACCCCTCCACTTT
CASSLSGGSSPLHF
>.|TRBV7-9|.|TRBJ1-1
TGTGCCAGCACGCGACTGGGGCAGAACACTGAAGCTTTCTTT
CASTRLGQNTEAFF
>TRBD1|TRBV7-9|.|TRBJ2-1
TGTGCCAGCAGGCCCGGGACAGGGGGGACCAATGAGCAGTTCTTC
CASRPGTGGTNEQFF
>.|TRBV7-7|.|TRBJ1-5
TGTGCCAGCAGCCTACGGACCCGTGGGGAGGGCAATCAGCCCCAGCATTTT
CASSLRTRGEGNQPQHF
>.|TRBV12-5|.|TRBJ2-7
TGTGCTAGTGGCCCTAACTACGAGCAGTACTTC
CASGPNYEQYF
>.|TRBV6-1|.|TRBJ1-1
TGTGCCAGCAGTGAAGGGCCCCGAAGAGCTTTCTTT
CASSEGPRRAFF
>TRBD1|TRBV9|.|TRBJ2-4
TGTGCCAGCAGCGTGACTGACAGGGAAAACATTCAGTACTTC
CASSVTDRENIQYF
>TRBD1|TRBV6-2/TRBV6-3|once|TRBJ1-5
TGTGCCAGCAGTTACTCCAGGACAGGGGTTGGAAATCAGCCCCAGCATTTT
CASSYSRTGVGNQPQHF
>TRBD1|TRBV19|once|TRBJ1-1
TGTGCCACAAGAGGACAGGGCTCCACTGAAGCTTTCTTT
CATRGQGSTEAFF
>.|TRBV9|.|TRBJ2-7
TGTGCCAGCAGCGTAGGCGAATTCTCCTACGAGCAGTACTTC
CASSVGEFSYEQYF
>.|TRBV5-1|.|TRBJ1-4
TGCGCCAGCAGCTTTTTCGGGGGGGAGGATGAAAAACTGTTTTTT
CASSFFGGEDEKLFF
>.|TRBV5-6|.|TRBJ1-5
TGTGCCAGCAGCCAGGGACTGAGCAATCAGCCCCAGCATTTT
CASSQGLSNQPQHF
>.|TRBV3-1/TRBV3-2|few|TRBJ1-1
TGTGCCAGCAGCCCCGCGGGTGTCACTGAAGCTTTCTTT
CASSPAGVTEAFF
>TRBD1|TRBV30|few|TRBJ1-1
TGTGCCTGGAGTAAACAGACAGGGCGCACTGAAGCTTTCTTT
CAWSKQTGRTEAFF
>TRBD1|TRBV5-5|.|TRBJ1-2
TGTGCCAGCAGTTTTCTTGGACAGGGAAAATATGGCTACACCTTC
CASSFLGQGKYGYTF
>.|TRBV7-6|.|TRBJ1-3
TGTGCCAGCAGCTCCCAGGGTTCGGGCGGAAACACCATATATTTT
CASSSQGSGGNTIYF
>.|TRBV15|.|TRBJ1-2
TGTGCCACCAGCAGCTCGAGGGACTATGGCTATGGCTACACCTTC
CATSSSRDYGYGYTF
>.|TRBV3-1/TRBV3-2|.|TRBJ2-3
TGTGCCAGCAGCCAAGAAACGGGGGTCGATACGCAGTATTTT
CASSQETGVDTQYF
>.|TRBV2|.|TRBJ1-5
TGTGCCAGCAGTCGACAGACCTACAATCAGCCCCAGCATTTT
CASSRQTYNQPQHF
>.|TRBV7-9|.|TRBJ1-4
TGTGCCAGCAGACGGACAGTGTGGGAGCTTTTT
CASRRTVWELF
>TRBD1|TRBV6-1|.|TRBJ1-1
TGTGCCAGCAGTGAAAACAGGGGGAACACTGAAGCTTTCTTT
CASSENRGNTEAFF
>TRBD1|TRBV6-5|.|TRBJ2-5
TGTGCCAGCAGTTACGGGGACAGTGGAGAGACCCAGTACTTC
CASSYGDSGETQYF
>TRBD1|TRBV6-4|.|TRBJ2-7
TGTGCCAGCACCCCGGACAGGGTAAGCTACGAGCAGTACTTC
CASTPDRVSYEQYF
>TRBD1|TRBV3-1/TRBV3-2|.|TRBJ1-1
TGTGCCAGCAGCCGGGACAGGATGTTCGATTCGGAAGCTTTCTTT
CASSRDRMFDSEAFF
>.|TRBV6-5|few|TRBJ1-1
TGTGCCAGCGGCACCCTATACGGCGGAAACACTGAAGCTTTCTTT
CASGTLYGGNTEAFF
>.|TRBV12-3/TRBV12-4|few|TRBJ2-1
TGTGCCAGCAGTCCTAGCTCCTACAATGAGCAGTTCTTC
CASSPSSYNEQFF
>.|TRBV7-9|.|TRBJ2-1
TGTGCCAGCAGCTTACATCGACCGGGATGGGGCAATGAGCAGTTCTTC
CASSLHRPGWGNEQFF
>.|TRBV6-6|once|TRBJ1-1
TGTGCCAGCAGCAGGACTAGGGGGAACACTGAAGCTTTCTTT
CASSRTRGNTEAFF
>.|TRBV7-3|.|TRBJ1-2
TGTGCCAGCAGCCAAGACAGCGAAACTTATGGCTACACCTTC
CASSQDSETYGYTF
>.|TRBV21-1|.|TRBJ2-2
TGTGCCAGCACTTTGCGACCCGTACTTTCGGCCCCGGGACTAGATAGGTCCGGGGAGCTGTTTTTT
CASTLRPVLSAPGLDRSGELFF
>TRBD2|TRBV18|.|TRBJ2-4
TGTGCCAGCTCCATACTAGCGGACACCAAAAACATTCAGTACTTC
CASSILADTKNIQYF
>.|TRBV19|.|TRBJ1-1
TGTGCCAGTAGTATAGGACAGTCGAACACTGAAGCTTTCTTT
CASSIGQSNTEAFF
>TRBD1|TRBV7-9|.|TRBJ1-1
TGTGCCAGCAGCCCAGGGGACAGGGTGAACACTGAAGCTTTCTTT
CASSPGDRVNTEAFF
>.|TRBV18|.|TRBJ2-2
TGTGCCAGCTCACCACCGTTAGTCCCCGGGGAGCTGTTTTTT
CASSPPLVPGELFF
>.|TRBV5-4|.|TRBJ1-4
TGTGCCAGCAGCTTGACTACGGGGATTACAACTAATGAAAAACTGTTTTTT
CASSLTTGITTNEKLFF
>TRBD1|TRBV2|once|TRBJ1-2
TGTGCCAGCAGTGGACAGGGCTCTAACTATGGCTACACCTTC
CASSGQGSNYGYTF
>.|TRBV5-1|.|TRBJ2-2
TGCGCCAGCAGCTTTGGGCAGCACACCGGGGAGCTGTTTTTT
CASSFGQHTGELFF
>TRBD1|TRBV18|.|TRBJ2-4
TGTGCCAGCTCCCCGCAGGGGGCGAACATTCAGTACTTC
CASSPQGANIQYF
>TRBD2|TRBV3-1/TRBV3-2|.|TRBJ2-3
TGTGCCAGCAGCCAAGCGGGGGGGCCCCCAGATACGCAGTATTTT
CASSQAGGPPDTQYF
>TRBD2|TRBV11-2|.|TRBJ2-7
TGTGCCAGCAGCCGCGGGACTAGCGGGGGAGTCTACGAGCAGTACTTC
CASSRGTSGGVYEQYF
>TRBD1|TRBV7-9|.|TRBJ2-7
TGTGCCAGCAGCCTGTCACGGACAGGGTTCGAGCAGTACTTC
CASSLSRTGFEQYF
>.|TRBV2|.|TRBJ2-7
TGTGCCAGCAAGGCGGTCTTCCCCTACGAGCAGTACTTC
CASKAVFPYEQYF
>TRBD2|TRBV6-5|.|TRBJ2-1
TGTGCCAGCAGTTCCTCCGGGACTAGCGGGGGGGCCGGAAAGTTCTTC
CASSSSGTSGGAGKFF
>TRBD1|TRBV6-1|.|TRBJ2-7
TGTGCCAGCAGTCAAGCAGGGACAGGGCTCCCCTACGAGCAGTACTTC
CASSQAGTGLPYEQYF
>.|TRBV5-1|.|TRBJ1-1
TGCGCCAGCAGCTTGGAGGGGCAAAACACTGAAGCTTTCTTT
CASSLEGQNTEAFF
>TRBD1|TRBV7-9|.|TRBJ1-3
TGTGCCAGCAGCTTCTTCGGGACAGGGGGCTTTCCGGCAAACACCATATATTTT
CASSFFGTGGFPANTIYF
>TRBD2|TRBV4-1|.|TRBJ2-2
TGCGCCAGCAGCCAAGGCCGGGGGGAGGACGGGGAGCTGTTTTTT
CASSQGRGEDGELFF
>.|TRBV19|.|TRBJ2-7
TGTGCCAGTAGTATTTCAGGGGAGGGCTACGAGCAGTACTTC
CASSISGEGYEQYF
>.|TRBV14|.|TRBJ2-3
TGTGCCAGCAGCCAAGCGGATACGCAGTATTTT
CASSQADTQYF
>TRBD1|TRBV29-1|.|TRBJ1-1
TGCAGCGGCGACAGGGGTGACACTGAAGCTTTCTTT
CSGDRGDTEAFF
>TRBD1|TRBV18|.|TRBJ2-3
TGTGCCAGCTCATTCGACAGGGTTTTTGATACGCAGTATTTT
CASSFDRVFDTQYF
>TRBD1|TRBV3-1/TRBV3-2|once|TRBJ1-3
TGTGCCAGCAGCCTCCGACAGGGGCGAAACACCATATATTTT
CASSLRQGRNTIYF